This is a list of T cell receptor beta chains from one sample in a study of shared clonotypes between healthy human individuals. TCRdb's table, derived via immunoSEQ multiplex PCR, lists solely in-frame clones and lacks some. The sample holds approximately 840,000 clones, 96% seen once. The specimen was naive CD8+ T cells sorted from blood. The origin of the receptors is a man younger than 45 in good health. Each CDR3 is given with its conserved first and last residue. Each record gives: V gene, clone size, CDR3 length, J gene, D gene, CDR3 protein, CDR3 DNA. The D gene is left open where the match is weak. For some rows the clone size is stated as once, few or many, or as a class when expanded; others skip it.

v_gene: TRBV9; abundance: .; len: 17; j_gene: TRBJ2-2; d_gene: .; CDR3aa: CASSLRGLMGNTGELFF; CDR3nt: TGTGCCAGCAGCCTACGAGGGCTGATGGGTAACACCGGGGAGCTGTTTTTT
v_gene: TRBV9; abundance: .; len: 15; j_gene: TRBJ2-5; d_gene: TRBD1; CDR3aa: CASSAGGAFQETQYF; CDR3nt: TGTGCCAGCAGCGCAGGGGGCGCGTTCCAAGAGACCCAGTACTTC
v_gene: TRBV20-1; abundance: .; len: 11; j_gene: TRBJ2-7; d_gene: .; CDR3aa: CSASVSYEQYF; CDR3nt: TGCAGTGCTAGCGTCTCCTACGAGCAGTACTTC
v_gene: TRBV9; abundance: .; len: 16; j_gene: TRBJ2-3; d_gene: TRBD1; CDR3aa: CASSARGTGGIDTQYF; CDR3nt: TGTGCCAGCAGCGCCCGTGGGACAGGGGGCATAGATACGCAGTATTTT
v_gene: TRBV7-8; abundance: .; len: 14; j_gene: TRBJ2-5; d_gene: .; CDR3aa: CASSLVLDRQTQYF; CDR3nt: TGTGCCAGCAGCTTGGTCTTGGACCGACAGACCCAGTACTTC
v_gene: TRBV7-3; abundance: .; len: 15; j_gene: TRBJ2-2; d_gene: .; CDR3aa: CASSPSGVGTGELFF; CDR3nt: TGTGCCAGCAGCCCCTCAGGGGTAGGCACCGGGGAGCTGTTTTTT
v_gene: TRBV6-1; abundance: .; len: 15; j_gene: TRBJ1-5; d_gene: .; CDR3aa: CASSESVQYRQPQHF; CDR3nt: TGTGCCAGCAGTGAAAGTGTCCAATACAGGCAGCCCCAGCATTTT
v_gene: TRBV7-9; abundance: .; len: 15; j_gene: TRBJ2-2; d_gene: .; CDR3aa: CAFYGVAANTGELFF; CDR3nt: TGTGCCTTTTATGGAGTAGCGGCGAACACCGGGGAGCTGTTTTTT
v_gene: TRBV25-1; abundance: .; len: 11; j_gene: TRBJ1-2; d_gene: .; CDR3aa: CASSGVHGYTF; CDR3nt: TGTGCCAGCAGTGGAGTGCATGGCTACACCTTC
v_gene: TRBV7-6; abundance: .; len: 15; j_gene: TRBJ2-1; d_gene: TRBD2; CDR3aa: CASSFRGSSYNEQFF; CDR3nt: TGTGCCAGCAGCTTCCGCGGGAGCTCCTACAATGAGCAGTTCTTC
v_gene: TRBV4-1; abundance: .; len: 16; j_gene: TRBJ1-5; d_gene: TRBD1; CDR3aa: CASSQDHWTGDQPQHF; CDR3nt: TGCGCCAGCAGCCAAGATCATTGGACAGGGGATCAGCCCCAGCATTTT
v_gene: TRBV14; abundance: .; len: 13; j_gene: TRBJ2-7; d_gene: .; CDR3aa: CASSPGSSYEQYF; CDR3nt: TGTGCCAGCAGCCCAGGGAGCTCCTACGAGCAGTACTTC
v_gene: TRBV4-3; abundance: once; len: 13; j_gene: TRBJ2-7; d_gene: .; CDR3aa: CASSQESGYEQYF; CDR3nt: TGCGCCAGCAGCCAAGAATCAGGCTACGAGCAGTACTTC
v_gene: TRBV18; abundance: .; len: 14; j_gene: TRBJ2-7; d_gene: .; CDR3aa: CASSPGTDSYEQYF; CDR3nt: TGTGCCAGCTCACCAGGGACCGACTCCTACGAGCAGTACTTC
v_gene: TRBV13; abundance: .; len: 15; j_gene: TRBJ2-7; d_gene: .; CDR3aa: CASSLDTRSHYEQYF; CDR3nt: TGTGCCAGCAGCTTAGATACTAGATCCCACTACGAGCAGTACTTC
v_gene: TRBV28; abundance: .; len: 13; j_gene: TRBJ1-1; d_gene: .; CDR3aa: CASSLSSVTEAFF; CDR3nt: TGTGCCAGCAGTTTATCATCGGTCACTGAAGCTTTCTTT
v_gene: TRBV4-2; abundance: few; len: 15; j_gene: TRBJ1-5; d_gene: .; CDR3aa: CASSQVPVSNQPQHF; CDR3nt: TGTGCCAGCAGCCAAGTCCCAGTTAGCAATCAGCCCCAGCATTTT
v_gene: TRBV2; abundance: .; len: 15; j_gene: TRBJ1-1; d_gene: .; CDR3aa: CASTRGWAGGTEAFF; CDR3nt: TGTGCCAGCACTCGCGGCTGGGCCGGGGGCACTGAAGCTTTCTTT
v_gene: TRBV4-3; abundance: .; len: 15; j_gene: TRBJ2-7; d_gene: .; CDR3aa: CASSLGSGNTYEQYF; CDR3nt: TGCGCCAGCAGCCTCGGGTCCGGGAACACCTACGAGCAGTACTTC
v_gene: TRBV4-3; abundance: .; len: 16; j_gene: TRBJ2-7; d_gene: .; CDR3aa: CASSQEGTSLTYEQYF; CDR3nt: TGCGCCAGCAGCCAAGAAGGGACCTCCCTTACCTACGAGCAGTACTTC
v_gene: TRBV11-3; abundance: .; len: 14; j_gene: TRBJ2-7; d_gene: .; CDR3aa: CASSSRDGAYEQYF; CDR3nt: TGTGCCAGCAGCTCAAGGGACGGAGCCTACGAGCAGTACTTC
v_gene: TRBV4-1; abundance: .; len: 19; j_gene: TRBJ2-1; d_gene: .; CDR3aa: CASSHVGPTSEGGPGEQFF; CDR3nt: TGCGCCAGCAGCCACGTTGGGCCCACTAGCGAAGGGGGCCCGGGTGAGCAGTTCTTC
v_gene: TRBV7-8; abundance: .; len: 16; j_gene: TRBJ2-1; d_gene: .; CDR3aa: CASSLRLATPMNEQFF; CDR3nt: TGTGCCAGCAGCTTACGGTTAGCGACACCCATGAATGAGCAGTTCTTC
v_gene: TRBV7-7; abundance: .; len: 14; j_gene: TRBJ2-1; d_gene: .; CDR3aa: CASSLAPGRDEQFF; CDR3nt: TGTGCCAGCAGCTTAGCGCCGGGGCGGGATGAGCAGTTCTTC
v_gene: TRBV28; abundance: .; len: 11; j_gene: TRBJ1-2; d_gene: .; CDR3aa: CASRDSYGYTF; CDR3nt: TGTGCCAGCAGGGATAGCTATGGCTACACCTTC
v_gene: TRBV5-6; abundance: once; len: 16; j_gene: TRBJ2-7; d_gene: .; CDR3aa: CASSLGSGVKGYEQYF; CDR3nt: TGTGCCAGCAGCTTGGGGTCGGGGGTTAAGGGCTACGAGCAGTACTTC
v_gene: TRBV11-3; abundance: .; len: 15; j_gene: TRBJ1-2; d_gene: TRBD1; CDR3aa: CASSLMAQGPGGYTF; CDR3nt: TGTGCCAGCAGCTTAATGGCACAGGGGCCCGGAGGCTACACCTTC
v_gene: TRBV7-9; abundance: .; len: 13; j_gene: TRBJ2-7; d_gene: .; CDR3aa: CASSSSGTYEQYF; CDR3nt: TGTGCCAGCAGCTCCTCAGGTACCTACGAGCAGTACTTC
v_gene: TRBV29-1; abundance: once; len: 14; j_gene: TRBJ1-2; d_gene: TRBD1; CDR3aa: CSVAPLGQNYGYTF; CDR3nt: TGCAGCGTTGCCCCGCTGGGACAGAACTATGGCTACACCTTC
v_gene: TRBV7-2; abundance: .; len: 15; j_gene: TRBJ2-1; d_gene: TRBD2; CDR3aa: CASSSTGGHNNEQFF; CDR3nt: TGTGCCAGCAGCTCAACGGGAGGGCATAACAATGAGCAGTTCTTC
v_gene: TRBV27; abundance: .; len: 15; j_gene: TRBJ2-7; d_gene: TRBD2; CDR3aa: CASAGGGREGYEQYF; CDR3nt: TGTGCCAGCGCTGGTGGGGGGCGGGAGGGCTACGAGCAGTACTTC
v_gene: TRBV19; abundance: .; len: 15; j_gene: TRBJ2-1; d_gene: TRBD2; CDR3aa: CASSILAGGGDEQFF; CDR3nt: TGTGCCAGTAGTATACTAGCGGGAGGGGGGGATGAGCAGTTCTTC
v_gene: TRBV4-1; abundance: .; len: 20; j_gene: TRBJ2-1; d_gene: TRBD2; CDR3aa: CASSQDGTGTMRLAGDEQFF; CDR3nt: TGCGCCAGCAGCCAAGACGGGACAGGAACTATGCGACTAGCGGGAGATGAGCAGTTCTTC
v_gene: TRBV10-1; abundance: .; len: 14; j_gene: TRBJ2-1; d_gene: TRBD2; CDR3aa: CAILAENPYNEQFF; CDR3nt: TGCGCCATCCTAGCGGAAAATCCGTACAATGAGCAGTTCTTC
v_gene: TRBV9; abundance: .; len: 13; j_gene: TRBJ2-7; d_gene: .; CDR3aa: CASSPTLGDEQYF; CDR3nt: TGTGCCAGCAGCCCTACTCTAGGGGACGAGCAGTACTTC
v_gene: TRBV5-4; abundance: .; len: 15; j_gene: TRBJ2-3; d_gene: TRBD2; CDR3aa: CASSLAGGTADTQYF; CDR3nt: TGTGCCAGCAGCTTAGCGGGAGGGACAGCAGATACGCAGTATTTT
v_gene: TRBV4-1; abundance: .; len: 16; j_gene: TRBJ2-2; d_gene: .; CDR3aa: CASSEDTSSITGELFF; CDR3nt: TGCGCCAGCAGCGAGGATACTAGCAGCATCACCGGGGAGCTGTTTTTT
v_gene: TRBV7-7; abundance: .; len: 14; j_gene: TRBJ2-7; d_gene: .; CDR3aa: CASSLKGSSYEQYF; CDR3nt: TGTGCCAGCAGCTTAAAGGGATCCTCCTACGAGCAGTACTTC
v_gene: TRBV7-8; abundance: .; len: 17; j_gene: TRBJ2-1; d_gene: TRBD2; CDR3aa: CASSNRGLAGLYNEQFF; CDR3nt: TGTGCCAGCAGCAACCGGGGTCTAGCGGGACTTTACAATGAGCAGTTCTTC
v_gene: TRBV14; abundance: .; len: 18; j_gene: TRBJ2-1; d_gene: TRBD2; CDR3aa: CASSQEGWTSGRAGEQFF; CDR3nt: TGTGCCAGCAGCCAAGAAGGGTGGACTAGCGGGAGGGCGGGTGAGCAGTTCTTC
v_gene: TRBV19; abundance: .; len: 15; j_gene: TRBJ2-3; d_gene: .; CDR3aa: CASSIAAGITDTQYF; CDR3nt: TGTGCCAGTAGTATAGCGGCAGGGATCACAGATACGCAGTATTTT
v_gene: TRBV27; abundance: .; len: 14; j_gene: TRBJ1-2; d_gene: .; CDR3aa: CASSLRPGNYGYTF; CDR3nt: TGTGCCAGCAGTTTGCGACCGGGTAACTATGGCTACACCTTC
v_gene: TRBV7-9; abundance: .; len: 13; j_gene: TRBJ2-7; d_gene: .; CDR3aa: CASSPLTSYEQYF; CDR3nt: TGTGCCAGCAGCCCCCTTACTTCCTACGAGCAGTACTTC
v_gene: TRBV11-2; abundance: .; len: 13; j_gene: TRBJ2-1; d_gene: .; CDR3aa: CASSLAGGNEQFF; CDR3nt: TGTGCCAGCAGCTTAGCCGGGGGCAATGAGCAGTTCTTC
v_gene: TRBV19; abundance: .; len: 15; j_gene: TRBJ1-5; d_gene: .; CDR3aa: CASNWMGIHNQPQHF; CDR3nt: TGTGCCAGTAACTGGATGGGGATACACAATCAGCCCCAGCATTTT
v_gene: TRBV4-1; abundance: .; len: 13; j_gene: TRBJ2-7; d_gene: .; CDR3aa: CASSAGGAYEQYF; CDR3nt: TGCGCCAGCAGCGCTGGGGGAGCCTACGAGCAGTACTTC
v_gene: TRBV5-5; abundance: .; len: 17; j_gene: TRBJ1-3; d_gene: TRBD1; CDR3aa: CASSKPDRGFSGNTIYF; CDR3nt: TGTGCCAGCAGCAAGCCTGACAGGGGGTTCTCTGGAAACACCATATATTTT
v_gene: TRBV7-3; abundance: once; len: 15; j_gene: TRBJ2-6; d_gene: .; CDR3aa: CASSRDGSGANVLTF; CDR3nt: TGTGCCAGCAGCCGTGACGGCTCTGGGGCCAACGTCCTGACTTTC
v_gene: TRBV7-2; abundance: .; len: 17; j_gene: TRBJ2-6; d_gene: .; CDR3aa: CASSLAGFSSGANVLTF; CDR3nt: TGTGCCAGCAGCTTAGCGGGATTCTCGTCTGGGGCCAACGTCCTGACTTTC
v_gene: TRBV27; abundance: .; len: 14; j_gene: TRBJ2-1; d_gene: TRBD1; CDR3aa: CASSFGTGGNEQFF; CDR3nt: TGTGCCAGCAGTTTTGGGACAGGGGGGAATGAGCAGTTCTTC
v_gene: TRBV6-5; abundance: .; len: 13; j_gene: TRBJ2-7; d_gene: .; CDR3aa: CASSPGQLYEQYF; CDR3nt: TGTGCCAGCAGTCCGGGGCAGCTCTACGAGCAGTACTTC
v_gene: TRBV4-3; abundance: .; len: 14; j_gene: TRBJ1-2; d_gene: TRBD1; CDR3aa: CASSQAGTAYGYTF; CDR3nt: TGCGCCAGCAGCCAAGCTGGGACAGCCTATGGCTACACCTTC